The 5 T cell receptor beta chains given below trace back to one sample, sequenced in a study of blood T cell repertoires in COVID-19. Clones were sequenced by immunoSEQ multiplex PCR, and TCRdb holds only the in-frame ones, with some missing. This table has about 250,000 clones, around 88% appearing once. The sequenced sample was peripheral blood. The receptors here all came from a man at least 80 years old with acute or convalescent COVID-19.

This clone was observed a few times. Other DNA sequences of this sample code for an identical CDR3. This chain joins TRBV3-1 (or the pseudogene TRBV3-2) and TRBJ1-5, with 10 bases fitting TRBD1. V shed 3 bases and J 4 bases; nucleotides not matched to a gene: 0. The CDR3 totals 14 residues. CDR1 is LGHDT and CDR2 is YNNKEL in the germline V gene (reference sequence). The CDR3 here is CASSQGQGNQPQHF. The CDR3 nucleotides are TGTGCCAGCAGCCAGGGACAGGGGAATCAGCCCCAGCATTTT.

This clone was found once. The CDR3: CATSVGGRGETEAFF. The CDR3 bases are TGTGCCACCAGTGTAGGGGGCAGGGGGGAGACTGAAGCTTTCTTT. V gene TRBV24-1 combines with J gene TRBJ1-1; 7 positions agree with TRBD1. The trim removed 5 bases at V and 5 bases at J, leaving 10 bases unmatched. The germline gives CDR1 KGHDR, CDR2 SFDVKD. The CDR3 has 15 residues.

This clone has only one observation. The rearrangement uses TRBV9 and TRBJ2-3, with D possibly being TRBD1 (6 bases). Trimming shortened V by 3 bases and J by 2 bases, and 7 bases separated the two germline ends. The CDR3 sequence is 13 residues long. In germline, CDR1 is SGDLS, CDR2 YYNGEE. The CDR3 sequence is CASSGDNTDTQYF. In nucleotides, the CDR3 is TGTGCCAGCAGCGGGGACAACACAGATACGCAGTATTTT.

The chain recombines TRBV15 with TRBJ1-2; no firm D call. Germline V CDR1 and CDR2: LNHNV, YYDKDF (reference sequence). The V end was cut by 4 bases, the J end by 0 bases, with 18 bases between. The CDR3 has 17 amino acids. This CDR3 is CATSTQGGRPTNYGYTF. The CDR3 nucleotides are TGTGCCACCAGCACCCAAGGCGGGAGGCCCACTAACTATGGCTACACCTTC.

The gene calls are TRBV6-1 and TRBJ1-4, with D perhaps TRBD1 (5 bases). The V and J ends lost 2 bases and 6 bases respectively, with 10 bases between them. The CDR3 runs to 14 residues. Germline V CDR1 and CDR2: MNHNS, SASEGT. The CDR3 region is CASSEYVTDEKLFF. The CDR3 coding sequence is TGTGCCAGCAGTGAATATGTGACAGATGAAAAACTGTTTTTT.